This TCR beta chain was profiled in a study of blood T cell repertoires in COVID-19 (dated by TCRdb to 2020 to 2021). About the study as a whole: Samples from collaborators originated in the United States, Italy and Spain and spanned both the acute and convalescent phases of COVID-19. The material from the prospective study consisted of cDNA or gDNA derived from T cells, B-cell-depleted T cells, or PBMCs. Deeply sampled blood TCRbeta repertoires from subjects exposed to, actively infected with, or recovered from COVID-19 were included in the dataset. The repertoires were released in a freely available public database meant as a resource for research on the immune response to SARS-CoV-2. The samples were drawn from two sources: the first 160 participants of the ongoing ImmuneRACE study, and 1,200 or so subjects contributed by 6 global collaborators. A de-identified subject ID, COVID-19 status, age in years and sex were almost always included in the sample metadata. HLA class I and class II types, where available, came from metadata supplied by the sample provider rather than from assay-based typing.

V drops 2 bases and J drops 7 bases, leaving 20 bases in between. The germline V gene sets CDR1 to SQVTM and CDR2 to ANQGSEA. The CDR3 has 15 amino acids, counting the end cysteine and phenylalanine. The entry retains the CDR3 DNA only, 45 bases that are in frame from base 1. TCRbeta CDR3 regions were amplified from genomic DNA by means of the immunoSEQ Assay, a bias-controlled multiplex PCR. The study's own analysis went as follows. Within the assay, amplification of reference gene primers was used to estimate how many nucleated cells each sample contained. Sequence reads were collapsed and filtered to measure the absolute abundance of every unique TCRbeta CDR3 rearrangement. For each sample, productive Simpson clonality was calculated by taking the square root of Simpson's diversity index across productive rearrangements. What TCRdb holds here is the immuneACCESS table cut down to in-frame rearrangements. Part of the clones is not present; checked against another copy, under half of the missing clones reflect an unresolved V gene, and the others are unexplained. V and J calls and clone size are given by that table; D and trimming were obtained from the DNA. The sample table holds roughly 260,000 clones, of which 83% were seen once. Jointly, the top ten make up 3% to 4% of the sample.

Participants in the prospective study were enrolled through a virtual design, were aged about 18 to 89 years, and lived in approximately 25 United States geographic areas. In the prospective study, participants were assigned to cohorts based on the clinical history participants reported in a screening survey and a study questionnaire. Exposed participants had been in contact, within 2 weeks of entering the study, with a person who had a PCR-confirmed or clinician-diagnosed case of COVID-19. In the prospective study, whole blood, serum and a nasopharyngeal or oropharyngeal swab were collected from each participant by mobile phlebotomists. Prospective study participants could optionally give additional blood draws and questionnaires over an approximately 2-month period. Before DNA extraction, prospective study blood samples were shipped either frozen or at room temperature. Beyond this particular receptor, the publication reports: The amount of clinical and demographic metadata varied by source and participant and was provided uncurated.

This clone came up a few times. Its antigen specificity is not known. Base-call qualities are not available, and no considerably larger clone is one nucleotide away. This TCR was recovered from a woman in her 40s who had been exposed to COVID-19. The sequencing sample was made of PBMCs or T cells enriched from blood (not recorded which). Here the chain combines TRBV29-1 and TRBJ1-2; matching of 5 bases hints at TRBD1 as the D gene. Read as DNA, the sequence is TGCAGCGTTGAACCCCTCTTTGGAGGGGAAGGTGGCTACACCTTC. This encodes CSVEPLFGGEGGYTF.